This entry lists 9 T cell receptor beta chains sequenced from one sample in a study of blood T cell repertoires in COVID-19. Only in-frame clones appear in the TCRdb table, and some are missing; sequencing was by immunoSEQ multiplex PCR. The table includes approximately 360,000 clones, roughly 86% detected once. The source material was PBMCs or T cells enriched from blood (not recorded which). The receptors come from a middle-aged man in a cohort exposed to, infected with or recovered from COVID-19 (not recorded which).

The chain is built from TRBV6-1 and TRBJ2-1; TRBD2 is a possible D gene (6 bases). This CDR3 is 12 amino acids long. From germline, CDR1 is MNHNS and CDR2 SASEGT. Trimming left V 7 bases short and J 7 bases short, with 11 bases between. Here the CDR3 DNA reads TGTGCCAGCACTAAGAGCGGGAATGAGCAGTTCTTC. Translated: CASTKSGNEQFF.

The rearrangement joins TRBV19 to TRBJ2-3; 9 bases agree with TRBD2. Germline values: CDR1 LNHDA, CDR2 SQIVND (reference sequence). Unmatched junction bases numbered 11, after V lost 7 bases and J lost 3 bases. This CDR3 is built from 16 residues. The CDR3 here is CASKGISGSTTDTQYF. In DNA, the CDR3 is TGTGCCAGTAAGGGTATTAGCGGGAGTACAACAGATACGCAGTATTTT.

The genes are TRBV6-5 and TRBJ2-1; 12 bases are a match to TRBD2. Germline CDR1 is MNHEY and CDR2 is SVGAGI. This CDR3 contains 15 residues. The junction had 8 bases not matched to a gene; V was cut back by 2 bases and J by 12 bases. This CDR3 reads CASSYDLTSGRMQFF. As DNA, the CDR3 is TGTGCCAGCAGTTACGACTTGACTAGCGGGAGAATGCAGTTCTTC.

This chain links TRBV5-1 with TRBJ1-1; D is possibly TRBD1 (5 bases). The CDR3 extends over 15 amino acids. V lost 0 bases and J 6 bases, leaving 15 bases between the germline ends. CDR1 SGHRS and CDR2 YFSETQ come from the germline V gene. CDR3 sequence reads: CASSLGGAWEAEAFF. CDR3 bases: TGCGCCAGCAGCTTGGGAGGGGCGTGGGAGGCTGAAGCTTTCTTT.

The chain uses TRBV28 and TRBJ1-5, with a tentative D call TRBD1 (6 bases). The length of the CDR3 is 14 residues. CDR1 MDHEN and CDR2 SYDVKM come from the germline V gene. Trimming removed 2 bases from V and 8 bases from J, with 13 bases in between. CDR3 sequence: CASSLVGTLEPQHF. For the CDR3, the DNA is TGTGCCAGCAGTTTAGTCGGGACACTGGAGCCCCAGCATTTT.

The chain employs TRBV9 and TRBJ2-7; TRBD2 is a possible D gene (5 bases). The germline CDR1 and CDR2 sequences are SGDLS and YYNGEE. The CDR3 runs to 14 residues. V was clipped by 0 bases and J by 7 bases, with 14 bases between them. CDR3 nucleotide sequence: TGTGCCAGCAGCGTAGACGGACGGCCGGGGGAGCAGTACTTC. It specifies CASSVDGRPGEQYF.

The rearrangement links TRBV15 to TRBJ2-2, with a weak D call TRBD2 (5 bases). This CDR3 spans 15 amino acids. With 1 base removed from V and 5 bases from J, the gap between germline ends came to 11 bases. The germline CDR1 and CDR2 sequences are LNHNV and YYDKDF (reference sequence). The CDR3 loop reads CATSRGGSRTGELFF. CDR3 coding DNA: TGTGCCACCAGCAGAGGTGGGAGCAGAACCGGGGAGCTGTTTTTT.

This chain links TRBV5-1 with TRBJ2-5; 8 bases agree with TRBD2. The CDR3 totals 15 residues. V lost 4 bases, J lost 2 bases, and 7 bases stayed unmatched. Germline-derived CDR1 and CDR2 are SGHRS and YFSETQ. CDR3 sequence (DNA): TGCGCCAGCAGCGACGGACTAGCTGGACAAGAGACCCAGTACTTC. Protein sequence: CASSDGLAGQETQYF.

As to this clone: One end of the junction fails to match germline, which may point to a read error. The rearrangement joins TRBV6-2 or TRBV6-3 to TRBJ2-3; 8 positions agree with TRBD1. This CDR3 is 13 amino acids long. Germline V CDR1 and CDR2: MNHEY, SVGEGT. In nucleotides, the CDR3 is TGTGCCAGCAGCAGGACAGGGCATGGCCATTTCGTTTTT. Its protein is CASSRTGHGHFVF.